This paragraph covers one T cell receptor beta chain sequence. The sample comes from a study of blood T cell repertoires in COVID-19. Sequencing used immunoSEQ multiplex PCR; TCRdb keeps in-frame clones, though not all of them. The sample contains about 270,000 clones, about 88% of which appear only once. V was trimmed by 2 bases and J by 2 bases, leaving 11 bases between them. Per the germline V gene, CDR1 is SEHNR and CDR2 is FQNEAQ (reference sequence). The CDR3 totals 15 residues. Participants came from roughly 25 US areas, aged about 18 to 100 years. This receptor was taken from a woman aged 50 to 60 who had recovered from COVID-19. The sample taken for sequencing was PBMCs or T cells enriched from blood (not recorded which). The chain has TRBV7-9 and TRBJ2-3; a possible D gene is TRBD1 (6 bases). CDR3 bases: TGTGCCAGCAGCTTAACAGGGCTTTACACAGATACGCAGTATTTT. Translation: CASSLTGLYTDTQYF.